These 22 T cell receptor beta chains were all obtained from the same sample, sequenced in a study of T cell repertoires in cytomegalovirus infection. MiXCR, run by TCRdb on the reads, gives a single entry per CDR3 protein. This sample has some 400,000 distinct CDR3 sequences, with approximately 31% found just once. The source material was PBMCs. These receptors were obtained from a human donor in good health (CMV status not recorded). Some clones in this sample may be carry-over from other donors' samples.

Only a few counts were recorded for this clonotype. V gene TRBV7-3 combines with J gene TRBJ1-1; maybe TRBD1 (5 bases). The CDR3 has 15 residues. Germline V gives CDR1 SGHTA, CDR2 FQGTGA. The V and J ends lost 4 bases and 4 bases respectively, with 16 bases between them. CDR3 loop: CASSYTGLASTEAFF. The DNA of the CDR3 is TGTGCCAGCAGCTATACGGGACTCGCGAGCACTGAAGCTTTCTTT.

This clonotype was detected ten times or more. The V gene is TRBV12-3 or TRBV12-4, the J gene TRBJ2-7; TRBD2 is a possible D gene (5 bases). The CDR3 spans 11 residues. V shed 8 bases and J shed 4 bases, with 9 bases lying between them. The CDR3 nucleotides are TGTGCCAGCGGGGAGAAATACGAGCAGTACTTC. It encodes CASGEKYEQYF.

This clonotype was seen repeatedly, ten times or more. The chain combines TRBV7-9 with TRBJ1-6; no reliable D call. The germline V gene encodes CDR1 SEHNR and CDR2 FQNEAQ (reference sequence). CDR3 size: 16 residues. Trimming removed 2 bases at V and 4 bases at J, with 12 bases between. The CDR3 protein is CASSLSKDEYNSPLHF. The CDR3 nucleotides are TGTGCCAGCAGCTTATCGAAGGACGAATATAATTCACCCCTCCACTTT.

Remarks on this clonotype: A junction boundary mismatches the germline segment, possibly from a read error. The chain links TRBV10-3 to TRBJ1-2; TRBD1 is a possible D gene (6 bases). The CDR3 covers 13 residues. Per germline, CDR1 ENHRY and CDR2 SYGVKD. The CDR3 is CAVRQDGTNGYTF. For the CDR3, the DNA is TGTGCCGTCAGACAGGATGGGACTAATGGCTACACCTTC.

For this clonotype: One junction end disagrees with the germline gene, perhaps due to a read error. The CDR3 sequence is CASSQSLGQSYGQYF. CDR3 DNA: TGTGCCAGCAGCCAGAGCCTCGGCCAGTCCTACGGGCAGTACTTC. The gene calls are TRBV7-8 and TRBJ2-7; D unclear. This CDR3 spans 15 amino acids. Germline assignment: CDR1 SGHVS and CDR2 FQNEAQ.

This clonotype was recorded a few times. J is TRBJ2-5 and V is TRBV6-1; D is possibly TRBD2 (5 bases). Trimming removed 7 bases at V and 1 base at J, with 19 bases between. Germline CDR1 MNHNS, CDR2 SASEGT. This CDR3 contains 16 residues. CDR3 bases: TGTGCCAGCAAGAGGTGGAGGTCAAATCCCCAAGAGACCCAGTACTTC. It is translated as CASKRWRSNPQETQYF.

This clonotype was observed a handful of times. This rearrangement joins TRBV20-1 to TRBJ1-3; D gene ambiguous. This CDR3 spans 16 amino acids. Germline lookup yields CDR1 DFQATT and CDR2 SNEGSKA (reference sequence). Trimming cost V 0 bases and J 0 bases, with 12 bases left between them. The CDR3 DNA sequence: TGCAGTGCTAGAGATGGGTCCCGTCCCTCTGGAAACACCATATATTTT. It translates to CSARDGSRPSGNTIYF.

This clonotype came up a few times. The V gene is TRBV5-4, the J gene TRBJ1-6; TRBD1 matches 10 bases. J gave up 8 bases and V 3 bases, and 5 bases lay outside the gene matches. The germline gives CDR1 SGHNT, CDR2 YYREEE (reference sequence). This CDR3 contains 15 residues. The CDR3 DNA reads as TGTGCCAGCAGCTCCGGGACAGGGGTTGATTCACCCCTCCACTTT. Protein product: CASSSGTGVDSPLHF.

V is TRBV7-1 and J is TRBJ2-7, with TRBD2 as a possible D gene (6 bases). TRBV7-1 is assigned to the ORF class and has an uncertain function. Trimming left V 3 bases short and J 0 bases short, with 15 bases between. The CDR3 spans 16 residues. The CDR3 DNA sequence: TGTGCCAGCAGCTCCGGAGGGAAAGGGAGCTCCTACGAGCAGTACTTC. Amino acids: CASSSGGKGSSYEQYF.

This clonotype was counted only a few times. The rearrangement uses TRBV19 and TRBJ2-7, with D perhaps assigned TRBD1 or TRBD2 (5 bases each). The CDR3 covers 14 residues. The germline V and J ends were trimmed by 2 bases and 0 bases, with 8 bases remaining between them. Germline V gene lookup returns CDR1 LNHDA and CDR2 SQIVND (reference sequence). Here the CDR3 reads CASSISGTSYEQYF. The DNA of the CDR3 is TGTGCCAGTAGTATATCCGGGACCTCCTACGAGCAGTACTTC.

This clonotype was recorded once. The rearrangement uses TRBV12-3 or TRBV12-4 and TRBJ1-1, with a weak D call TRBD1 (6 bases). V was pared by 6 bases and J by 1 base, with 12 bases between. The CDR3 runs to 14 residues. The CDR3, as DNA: TGTGCCAGCAGGCGGGCCAGGGGGAACACTGAAGCTTTCTTT. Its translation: CASRRARGNTEAFF.

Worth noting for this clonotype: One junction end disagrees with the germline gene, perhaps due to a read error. This CDR3 is CASSEALRVSVANVLTF. CDR3 bases: TGTGCCAGCAGTGAAGCGCTTCGGGTCTCTGTGGCCAACGTCCTGACTTTC. The chain couples TRBV2 to TRBJ2-6; D not certain. In germline, CDR1 is SNHLY, CDR2 FYNNEI. CDR3 length: 17 amino acids.

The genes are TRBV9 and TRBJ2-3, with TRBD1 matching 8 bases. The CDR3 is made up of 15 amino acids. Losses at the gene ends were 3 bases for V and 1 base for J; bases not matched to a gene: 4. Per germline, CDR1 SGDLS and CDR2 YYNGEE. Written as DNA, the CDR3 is TGTGCCAGCAGCGGGCCGGGACAGGGCACAGATACGCAGTATTTT. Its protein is CASSGPGQGTDTQYF.

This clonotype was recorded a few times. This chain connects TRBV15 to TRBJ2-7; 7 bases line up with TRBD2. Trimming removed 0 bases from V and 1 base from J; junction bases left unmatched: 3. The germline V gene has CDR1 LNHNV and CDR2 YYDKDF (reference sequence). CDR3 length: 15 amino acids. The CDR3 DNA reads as TGTGCCACCAGCAGAGACAGGGAGGGATCCTACGAGCAGTACTTC. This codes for CATSRDREGSYEQYF.

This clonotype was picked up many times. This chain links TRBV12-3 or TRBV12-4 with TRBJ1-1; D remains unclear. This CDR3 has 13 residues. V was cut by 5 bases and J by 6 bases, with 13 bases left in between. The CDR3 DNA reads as TGTGCCAGCAGTCCGGACCCCCTCGCTGAAGCTTTCTTT. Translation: CASSPDPLAEAFF.

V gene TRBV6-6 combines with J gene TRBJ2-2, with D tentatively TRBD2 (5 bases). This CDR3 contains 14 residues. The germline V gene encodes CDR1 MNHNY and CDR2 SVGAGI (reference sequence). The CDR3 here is CSTRRAANTGELFF. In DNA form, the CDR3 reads TGTAGCACGAGGCGGGCCGCGAACACCGGGGAGCTGTTTTTT.

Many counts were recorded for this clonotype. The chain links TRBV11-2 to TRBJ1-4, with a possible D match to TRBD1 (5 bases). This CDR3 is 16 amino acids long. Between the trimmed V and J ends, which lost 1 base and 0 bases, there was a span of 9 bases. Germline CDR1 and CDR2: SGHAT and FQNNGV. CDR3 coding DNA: TGTGCCAGCAGCTTAGGGGGGATTTCAACTAATGAAAAACTGTTTTTT. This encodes CASSLGGISTNEKLFF.

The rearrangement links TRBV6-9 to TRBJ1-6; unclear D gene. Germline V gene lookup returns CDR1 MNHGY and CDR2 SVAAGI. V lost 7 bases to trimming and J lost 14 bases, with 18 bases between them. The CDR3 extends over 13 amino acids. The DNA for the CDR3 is TGTGCCAGCATTGCCGAACGCCTAATATCCCTCCACTTT. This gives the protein CASIAERLISLHF.

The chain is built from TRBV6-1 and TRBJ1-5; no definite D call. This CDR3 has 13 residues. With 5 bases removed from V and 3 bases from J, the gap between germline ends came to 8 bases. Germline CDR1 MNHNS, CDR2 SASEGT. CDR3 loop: CASSSYYNQPQHF. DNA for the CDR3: TGTGCCAGCAGTTCCTACTACAATCAGCCCCAGCATTTT.

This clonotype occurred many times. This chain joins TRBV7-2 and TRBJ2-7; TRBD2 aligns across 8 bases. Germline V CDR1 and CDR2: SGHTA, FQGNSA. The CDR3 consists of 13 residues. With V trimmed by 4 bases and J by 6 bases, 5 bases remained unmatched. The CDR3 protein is CASSWGLGVEQYF. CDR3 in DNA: TGTGCCAGCAGCTGGGGACTAGGGGTCGAGCAGTACTTC.

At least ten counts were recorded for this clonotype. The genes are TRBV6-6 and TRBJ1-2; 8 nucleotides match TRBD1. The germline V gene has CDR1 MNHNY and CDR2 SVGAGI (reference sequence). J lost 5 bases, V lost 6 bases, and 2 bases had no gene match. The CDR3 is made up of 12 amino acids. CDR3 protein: CASRQGGYGYTF. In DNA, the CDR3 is TGTGCCAGCAGACAGGGGGGGTATGGCTACACCTTC.

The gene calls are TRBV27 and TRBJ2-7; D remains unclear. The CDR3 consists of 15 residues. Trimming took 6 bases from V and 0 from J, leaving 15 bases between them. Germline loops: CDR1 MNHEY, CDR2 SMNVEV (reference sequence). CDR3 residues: CASSSLLGNSYEQYF. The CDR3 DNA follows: TGTGCCAGCAGCTCCTTACTGGGCAACTCCTACGAGCAGTACTTC.